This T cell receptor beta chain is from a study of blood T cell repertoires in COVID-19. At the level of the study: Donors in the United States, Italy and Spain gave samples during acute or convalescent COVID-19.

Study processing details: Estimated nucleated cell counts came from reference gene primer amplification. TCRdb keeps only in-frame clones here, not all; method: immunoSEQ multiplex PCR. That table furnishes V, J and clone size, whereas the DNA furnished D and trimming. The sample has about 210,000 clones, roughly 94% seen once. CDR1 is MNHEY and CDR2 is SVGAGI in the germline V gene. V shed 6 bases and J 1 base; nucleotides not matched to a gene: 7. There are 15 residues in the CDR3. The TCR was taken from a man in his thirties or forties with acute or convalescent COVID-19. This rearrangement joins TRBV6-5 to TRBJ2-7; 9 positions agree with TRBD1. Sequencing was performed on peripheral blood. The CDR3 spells CASSKMGQGSYEQYF. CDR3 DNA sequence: TGTGCCAGCAGCAAGATGGGACAGGGATCCTACGAGCAGTACTTC.